The 11 T cell receptor beta chains below all came from one sample that was sequenced in a study of blood T cell dynamics during melanoma immunotherapy. The time point is: week 3, after first cycle of checkpoint inhibitor. Generated by immunoSEQ multiplex PCR, the TCRdb table keeps only in-frame clones and is missing some. The table includes about 17,000 clones, about 85% detected once. Sequencing used blood, obtained from a patient treated with checkpoint blockade. Every receptor here comes from a human donor with melanoma.

The V call is TRBV6-1, the J call TRBJ1-3; D remains ambiguous. The CDR3 covers 11 residues. The V gene lost 6 bases and the J gene lost 4 bases, with 4 bases spanning the gap. CDR1 MNHNS and CDR2 SASEGT come from the germline V gene. This CDR3 is CASRSGNTIYF. The CDR3 DNA reads as TGTGCCAGCAGGAGCGGAAACACCATATATTTT.

The chain combines TRBV7-2 with TRBJ2-7; D is possibly TRBD2 (7 bases). Germline V lookup: CDR1 SGHTA, CDR2 FQGNSA. Trimming cost V 5 bases and J 7 bases, with 18 bases left between them. The CDR3 is made up of 14 amino acids. CDR3 in amino acids: CASSGGGSQREQYF. Written as DNA, the CDR3 is TGTGCCAGCAGCGGGGGCGGGAGTCAGCGGGAGCAGTACTTC.

The chain uses TRBV7-8 and TRBJ1-4, with D possibly TRBD1 on 6 matching bases. Trimming cost V 1 base and J 3 bases, with 12 bases left between them. The CDR3 runs to 16 residues. Germline CDR1 SGHVS, CDR2 FQNEAQ. In nucleotides, the CDR3 is TGTGCCAGCAGCTTAGGGTACAGGGTAGCTAATGAAAAACTGTTTTTT. Amino acid sequence: CASSLGYRVANEKLFF.

The chain carries TRBV28 and TRBJ1-1; tentative D call: TRBD1 (6 bases). V was pared by 7 bases and J by 1 base, with 13 bases between. Germline assignment: CDR1 MDHEN and CDR2 SYDVKM. The CDR3 covers 14 residues. CDR3 sequence: CASIRPQGNTEAFF. CDR3 nucleotide sequence: TGTGCCAGCATTAGACCACAGGGGAACACTGAAGCTTTCTTT.

The gene calls are TRBV27 and TRBJ2-3; D could derive from TRBD1 or TRBD2 (5 bases each). Germline lookup yields CDR1 MNHEY and CDR2 SMNVEV (reference sequence). V lost 8 bases to trimming and J lost 0 bases, with 15 bases between them. This CDR3 has 15 residues. CDR3 DNA sequence: TGTGCCAGCGGCCGGGACGTGTATAGCACAGATACGCAGTATTTT. Amino acids: CASGRDVYSTDTQYF.

The chain is built from TRBV5-1 and TRBJ1-1; D may be TRBD1 (6 bases). V was cut by 1 base and J by 0 bases, with 13 bases left in between. There are 16 residues in the CDR3. Germline V gene lookup returns CDR1 SGHRS and CDR2 YFSETQ. The CDR3, as DNA: TGCGCCAGCAGCTTGAGCCCCGGACAGTTGAACACTGAAGCTTTCTTT. It encodes CASSLSPGQLNTEAFF.

V usage is TRBV7-2 and J usage is TRBJ1-3; 8 nucleotides agree with TRBD1. Germline lookup yields CDR1 SGHTA and CDR2 FQGNSA. The CDR3 runs 16 residues. V shed 1 base, J shed 1 base, and the junction held 3 bases outside the gene matches. The DNA for the CDR3 is TGTGCCAGCAGCTTAGAGGGGACAGGATCTGGAAACACCATATATTTT. Translating gives CASSLEGTGSGNTIYF. Based on the CDR3 plus reference TRBV7-2 and TRBJ1-3, the full variable domain is GAGVSQSPSNKVTEKGKDVELRCDPISGHTALYWYRQSLGQGLEFLIYFQGNSAPDKSGLPSDRFSAERTGGSVSTLTIQRTQQEDSAVYLCASSLEGTGSGNTIYFGEGSWLTVV.

J is TRBJ2-1 and V is TRBV19; TRBD1 matches 8 bases. Germline lookup yields CDR1 LNHDA and CDR2 SQIVND (reference sequence). V shed 1 base, J shed 5 bases, and the junction held 13 bases outside the gene matches. The CDR3 totals 18 residues. This chain's CDR3 is CASSIGLRGTGRNNEQFF. For the CDR3, the DNA is TGTGCCAGTAGTATAGGGCTTAGGGGGACAGGTAGAAACAATGAGCAGTTCTTC.

This chain connects TRBV25-1 to TRBJ2-2, with 12 bases that match TRBD2. Trimming at V came to 8 bases and at J to 4 bases, leaving 8 bases not matched to a gene. In germline, CDR1 is MGHDK, CDR2 SYGVNS. The CDR3 covers 16 residues. The CDR3: CASERPGLAGTGELFF. As DNA, the CDR3 is TGTGCCAGCGAGCGTCCGGGACTAGCGGGCACCGGGGAGCTGTTTTTT.

The chain couples TRBV19 to TRBJ2-6, with 10 bases that match TRBD1. Germline-derived CDR1 and CDR2 are LNHDA and SQIVND (reference sequence). J was trimmed by 7 bases and V by 6 bases; bases with no gene match: 18. The length of the CDR3 is 19 residues. CDR3 in DNA: TGTGCCAGTAGCCCGAAACCGGGACAGGGGCCCTTAGGTGCCAACGTCCTGACTTTC. Encoded protein: CASSPKPGQGPLGANVLTF.

This chain links TRBV2 with TRBJ2-5; D is perhaps TRBD1 or TRBD2 (5 bases each). Trimming took off 6 bases at V and 1 base at J, with 15 bases between the two ends. The CDR3 length is 15 residues. Germline values: CDR1 SNHLY, CDR2 FYNNEI. The DNA for the CDR3 is TGTGCCAGCAGGAGGGGACCTTCGGTCCAAGAGACCCAGTACTTC. This encodes CASRRGPSVQETQYF.